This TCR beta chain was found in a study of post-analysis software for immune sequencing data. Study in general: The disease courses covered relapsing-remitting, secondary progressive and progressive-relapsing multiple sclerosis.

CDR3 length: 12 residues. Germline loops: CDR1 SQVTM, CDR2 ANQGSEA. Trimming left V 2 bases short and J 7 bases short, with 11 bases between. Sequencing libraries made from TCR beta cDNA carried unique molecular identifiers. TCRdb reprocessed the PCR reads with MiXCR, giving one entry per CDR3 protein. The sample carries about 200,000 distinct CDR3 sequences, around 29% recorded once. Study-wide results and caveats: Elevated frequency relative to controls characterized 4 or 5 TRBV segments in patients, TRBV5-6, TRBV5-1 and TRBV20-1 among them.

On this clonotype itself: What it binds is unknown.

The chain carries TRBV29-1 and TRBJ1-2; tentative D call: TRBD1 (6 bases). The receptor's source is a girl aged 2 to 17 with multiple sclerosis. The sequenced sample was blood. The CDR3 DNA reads TGCAGCGTTGAAAGTTGGGGGGCTGGCTACACCTTC. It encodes CSVESWGAGYTF.